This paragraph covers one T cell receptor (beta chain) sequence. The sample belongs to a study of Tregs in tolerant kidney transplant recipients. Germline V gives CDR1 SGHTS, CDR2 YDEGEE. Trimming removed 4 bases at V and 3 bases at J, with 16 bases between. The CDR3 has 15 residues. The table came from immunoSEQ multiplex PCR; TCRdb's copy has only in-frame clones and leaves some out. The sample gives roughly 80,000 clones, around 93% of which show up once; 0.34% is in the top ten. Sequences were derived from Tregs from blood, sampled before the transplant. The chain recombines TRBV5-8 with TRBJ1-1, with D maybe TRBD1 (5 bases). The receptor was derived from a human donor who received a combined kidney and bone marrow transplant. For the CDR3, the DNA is TGTGCCAGCAGCCCCGGAACAGGATATCACACTGAAGCTTTCTTT. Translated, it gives CASSPGTGYHTEAFF.